This T cell receptor (beta chain) originates from a study of cytomegalovirus exposure and HLA in healthy donors. General study results and limits: A few of the chains that were CMV-associated were confirmed in vitro to be specific for CMV antigens. DRB1 had the most TCR associations and HLA-C the fewest, a later analysis found, with rates varying by HLA locus. Presence/absence analyses assumed roughly uniform sequencing depth across donors.

13 Jbeta primers and 60 Vbeta primers were used for the PCR. Assay: immunoSEQ multiplex PCR; the TCRdb copy retains only in-frame clones and omits some. This repertoire shows 170,000 or so clones, 84% found once; its top ten account for roughly 5%. A note on this clone: Its antigen is unknown.

The sequencing input was PBMCs. This TCR came from a man younger than 30 in good health and CMV-seronegative.

CDR3 DNA sequence: TGTGCCGGGGAGGTACACAATGAGCAGTTCTTC. Its protein is CAGEVHNEQFF. This chain joins TRBV30 and TRBJ2-1; tentative D call: TRBD2 (6 bases). The germline V gene encodes CDR1 GTSNPN and CDR2 SVGIG (reference sequence). This CDR3 contains 11 residues. The germline V and J ends were trimmed by 8 bases and 5 bases, with 10 bases remaining between them.